This T cell receptor (beta chain) was captured in a study of regulatory T cells in long-lasting Graves disease. The time point was: newly diagnosed GD, antithyroid drugs for less than 3 months. Preparation of the TCR library used RNA extracted from PBMCs. This clonotype was detected ten times or more. HTBI primers from iRepertoire and Arm-PCR of CDR3 regions yielded the TCR beta libraries. MiXCR was run by TCRdb on the multiplex PCR reads, yielding one entry per CDR3 protein. The table records about 430,000 distinct CDR3 sequences, approximately 15% of them present only once. CDR3 length equals 13 residues. Germline lookup yields CDR1 GTSNPN and CDR2 SVGIG (reference sequence). V lost 5 bases, J lost 2 bases, and 12 bases lay in between. The sample also formed part of further work on T cells in Graves' hyperthyroidism and ophthalmopathy.

The sample consisted of peripheral blood mononuclear cells (PBMCs), taken at new diagnosis, from a patient treated with antithyroid drugs. The chain has TRBV30 and TRBJ1-2, with a possible D match to TRBD1 (5 bases). The sequence was collected from a woman between 40 and 55 years old with Graves disease. DNA for the CDR3: TGTGCCTGGGGGACCGCCATCAACTATGGCTACACCTTC. Translating gives CAWGTAINYGYTF.